This T cell receptor (beta chain) emerged from a study of cytomegalovirus exposure and HLA in healthy donors listed by TCRdb under 2017. In the study overall: The 700 or so repertoires of the first cohort and the approximately 130 validation repertoires were produced on the same platform, according to a later analysis. In addition to the first cohort of several hundred subjects, a separate validation cohort of some 120 different subjects was used. The study combined high-throughput TCR immunosequencing, statistical association of individual TCRs with disease status, and machine learning to predict cytomegalovirus infection status. The aim of the study was to test whether cataloging public T cell receptors could identify signatures of past pathogen exposure. Broader findings and caveats from the paper: The classifier was reported to diagnose cytomegalovirus status with high specificity and sensitivity in both the original cohort and the validation cohort. It was suggested by the authors that the approach could potentially be generalized to other disease states and immunological phenotypes. Across donors, most TCR sequences were observed very rarely, whereas some public TCRs were present in many individuals. A total of 150 to 200 TCR beta chains were listed by the study as associated with cytomegalovirus. In vitro tests confirmed that a few of the cytomegalovirus-associated TCR beta chains recognize cytomegalovirus antigens. In a later analysis, TCRs clustered in the first cohort were found to also tend to co-occur in the roughly 120 validation repertoires, with 90% to 95% of cluster scores above 0. A later analysis lacked HLA typing for the validation cohort, so it scored co-occurrence in that cohort across all 110 or so repertoires.

Unmatched junction bases come to 5, with V trimmed by 2 bases and J by 0 bases. Reading from cysteine to phenylalanine, the CDR3 counts 16 amino acids. Kept here is only the CDR3 DNA, which spans 48 bases and is read in frame from base 1. CDR1 is given as SGHVS and CDR2 as FQNEAQ, both from the germline V gene. A word on this clone: Its antigen target is currently unknown. Qualities for individual bases were not recorded, and no much larger clone is one base off.

The donors were included in the validation cohort of some 110 subjects, a group kept apart from the approximately 650-subject first cohort. Libraries were prepared through the immunoSEQ multiplex PCR assay. The source study handled its data this way. A statistical classification framework was developed to diagnose cytomegalovirus status using the catalog of TCR beta chain sequences. What TCRdb holds here is the immuneACCESS table cut down to in-frame rearrangements. Part of the clones is not present; checked against another copy, under half of the missing clones reflect an unresolved V gene, and the others are unexplained. That table is the source of V, J and clone size, and D and trimming were worked out from the DNA. The sample has approximately 170,000 clones on record, roughly 80% of them singletons. Jointly, the top ten make up roughly 10% of the sample.

The chain is encoded by TRBV7-8 joined to TRBJ2-3, with 7 bases matching TRBD1. The receptor comes from a man aged 25-45 years in good health and CMV-seropositive. Sequencing was performed on PBMCs. The DNA is as follows: TGTGCCAGCAGCTTATTTGGGACAGCTAGCACAGATACGCAGTATTTT. Its protein reads: CASSLFGTASTDTQYF.